These T cell receptor beta chains were read from a single sample in a study of PD-1 blockade in mismatch repair-deficient tumors. The repertoire was sequenced with immunoSEQ multiplex PCR; TCRdb's copy has only in-frame clones and lacks some. The profile shows 55,000 to 85,000 clones, roughly 80% of them singletons. The sequencing used peripheral blood, collected 2 weeks after starting pembrolizumab. The source is an adult with mismatch repair-deficient cancer. Both conserved end residues are part of each CDR3. A D gene is named only where the DNA matches it firmly. The size entry is marked missing in some rows and otherwise reads once, few, many or a size class.

>NA|TRBJ1-2|NA|TRBV5-1
TGCGCCAGCAGCTTGGTACCCAGGGAAGACGGCTACACCTTC
CASSLVPREDGYTF
>NA|TRBJ1-2|NA|TRBV7-2
TGTGCCAGCAGCTTGTCCCCGGGGGACGGCTACACCTTC
CASSLSPGDGYTF
>once|TRBJ2-7|NA|TRBV6-6
TGTGCCAGCGGGGGGATGAGGAACGCCTACGAGCAGTACTTC
CASGGMRNAYEQYF
>NA|TRBJ2-2|NA|TRBV9
TGTGCCAGCAGCGTACGGGTAGGCACCGGGGAGCTGTTTTTT
CASSVRVGTGELFF
>NA|TRBJ2-5|NA|TRBV2
TGTGCCAGCAGTGAGGGACCAGGGGATTATGTTGGGACCCAGTACTTC
CASSEGPGDYVGTQYF
>NA|TRBJ1-2|NA|TRBV6-5
TGTGCCAGCAGTTTGGCCAGCTATGGCTACACCTTC
CASSLASYGYTF
>few|TRBJ2-5|NA|TRBV7-7
TGTGCTAGCAGCTTACGGCTCCAAGAGACCCAGTACTTC
CASSLRLQETQYF
>NA|TRBJ2-1|NA|TRBV5-8
TGTGCCAGCAGCGCTGGGACTGGCACCTACAATGAGCAGTTCTTC
CASSAGTGTYNEQFF
>NA|TRBJ2-2|NA|TRBV7-6
TGTGCCAGCAGCCAACAGGGTCCCGGGGAGCTGTTTTTT
CASSQQGPGELFF
>NA|TRBJ1-1|NA|TRBV10-3
TGTGCCATCAGTGAGTTTAAGGCGAACACTGAAGCTTTCTTT
CAISEFKANTEAFF
>few|TRBJ2-7|TRBD2|TRBV6-1
TGTGCCAGCAGTCCCTTAGCGGGAAACGAGCAGTACTTC
CASSPLAGNEQYF
>NA|TRBJ2-2|NA|TRBV29-1
TGCAGCGTTGAAGAAGGGCCTCCGGGCACCGGGGAGCTGTTTTTT
CSVEEGPPGTGELFF
>NA|TRBJ1-1|NA|TRBV9
TGTGCCAGCGGACAGATGGGGACTGAAGCTTTCTTT
CASGQMGTEAFF
>NA|TRBJ2-3|NA|TRBV19
TGTGCCAGTAGTATGTCCTATACCACAGATACGCAGTATTTT
CASSMSYTTDTQYF
>once|TRBJ2-1|NA|TRBV7-3
TGTGCCAGCAGCTTGCTGGGGACGGGGTACAATGAGCAGTTCTTC
CASSLLGTGYNEQFF
>NA|TRBJ2-1|TRBD2|TRBV14
TGTGCCAGCAGCCAAGATTTGAGCGGGAGGGGGGATGAGCAGTTCTTC
CASSQDLSGRGDEQFF
>NA|TRBJ2-7|NA|TRBV2
TGTGCCAGCAGTGACAGGGGTTTTGGCGAGCAGTACTTC
CASSDRGFGEQYF
>NA|TRBJ1-1|TRBD1|TRBV18
TGTGCCAGCTCACCGGGGACGACAGGGGGCATGCACACTGAAGCTTTCTTT
CASSPGTTGGMHTEAFF
>NA|TRBJ2-5|NA|TRBV6-6
TGTGCCAGCAGTTACCGGCCCCTGGAGACCCAGTACTTC
CASSYRPLETQYF
>NA|TRBJ2-6|TRBD1|TRBV7-3
TGTGCCAGCAGCTCAGGGGGCGCTGGGGCCAACGTCCTGACTTTC
CASSSGGAGANVLTF
>NA|TRBJ2-1|TRBD2|TRBV19
TGTGCCAGTAGCCCCCAGAACGAGGTCTTTAGCGGGAGCTATTACAATGAGCAGTTCTTC
CASSPQNEVFSGSYYNEQFF
>NA|TRBJ2-7|TRBD1|TRBV19
TGTGCCAGTAGTCCCCCGGGACAGGGGATTCCCTACGAGCAGTACTTC
CASSPPGQGIPYEQYF
>few|TRBJ2-2|NA|TRBV5-1
TGCGCCAGCAGCCCGGGACCCTACACCGGGGAGCTGTTTTTT
CASSPGPYTGELFF
>NA|TRBJ2-5|TRBD2|TRBV6-1
TGTGCCAGCATTCCGCGGGGGGAAATAGGCGAGACCCAGTACTTC
CASIPRGEIGETQYF
>NA|TRBJ2-7|NA|TRBV6-5
TGTGCCAGCAGTTTCGTGTCGAAAGGTAACGAGCAGTACTTC
CASSFVSKGNEQYF
>NA|TRBJ1-4|NA|TRBV6-6
TGTGCCAGCACGTTGGGGGCAACTAATGAAAAACTGTTTTTT
CASTLGATNEKLFF
>NA|TRBJ2-5|TRBD1|TRBV10-1
TGCGCCAGGAAAGGACAGGGGCAAGAGACCCAGTACTTC
CARKGQGQETQYF
>NA|TRBJ2-1|TRBD2|TRBV18
TGTGCCAGCTCACAGACTAGCGGGCTAGGTGAGCAGTTCTTC
CASSQTSGLGEQFF
>few|TRBJ2-5|NA|TRBV13
TGTGCCAGCTCCGGGACTGATCAAGAGACCCAGTACTTC
CASSGTDQETQYF
>NA|TRBJ2-7|TRBD2|TRBV15
TGTGCCACCAGCAGAGATCGCGGGAGTTTCTACGAGCAGTACTTC
CATSRDRGSFYEQYF
>NA|TRBJ2-7|NA|TRBV6-5
TGTGCCAGCAGCCAGCATGGCGAGCAGTACTTC
CASSQHGEQYF
>NA|TRBJ2-3|TRBD1|TRBV5-1
TGCGCCAGCAGCTTGGATGGGACAGGGGGTTTTGATACGCAGTATTTT
CASSLDGTGGFDTQYF
>NA|TRBJ1-2|TRBD1|TRBV29-1
TGCAGCGGCCGGGACAGGGATGAAGTGGGCTACACCTTC
CSGRDRDEVGYTF
>NA|TRBJ2-5|NA|TRBV6-6
TGTGCCAGCAGCGACCTTTATCAGACCCAGTACTTC
CASSDLYQTQYF
>NA|TRBJ2-5|NA|TRBV9
TGTGCCAGCAGCGTAGGGCAGGGCGGAGAGACCCAGTACTTC
CASSVGQGGETQYF
>NA|TRBJ1-2|NA|TRBV2
TGTGCCAGCAGTTTCCGGGGGGACCATGGCTACACCTTC
CASSFRGDHGYTF
>NA|TRBJ1-5|NA|TRBV28
TGTGCCAGCAGCCCACCCGGACAGAGCAATCAGCCCCAGCATTTT
CASSPPGQSNQPQHF
>NA|TRBJ2-7|TRBD2|TRBV7-8
TGTGCCAGCAGCGCCCGACTAGCGGACTCCTACGAGCAGTACTTC
CASSARLADSYEQYF
>NA|TRBJ1-1|NA|TRBV5-6
TGTGCCAGCAGCTTGATCAGGATGAACACTGAAGCTTTCTTT
CASSLIRMNTEAFF
>NA|TRBJ2-5|NA|TRBV19
TGTGCCAGTAGTACCTTAGACAGAGAAGAGACCCAGTACTTC
CASSTLDREETQYF
>NA|TRBJ1-4|TRBD1|TRBV6-6
TGTGCCAGCAGTTCGGGACAGACAACTAATGAAAAACTGTTTTTT
CASSSGQTTNEKLFF
>NA|TRBJ1-4|NA|TRBV5-4
TGTGCCAGCAGCTCCCCTAATGCGGGCGAAAAACTGTTTTTT
CASSSPNAGEKLFF
>NA|TRBJ2-1|TRBD1|TRBV5-1
TGCGCCAGCAGGGGACAGGCCAACAATGAGCAGTTCTTC
CASRGQANNEQFF
>NA|TRBJ2-3|NA|TRBV28
TGTGCCAGCAGTCAGGAAACCGGGGGCGGATCAGGATCGCAGTATTTT
CASSQETGGGSGSQYF
>few|TRBJ1-5|NA|TRBV7-2
TGTGCCAGCAGCTTAGCGGGTGGAAGCAATCAGCCCCAGCATTTT
CASSLAGGSNQPQHF
>NA|TRBJ1-2|NA|TRBV27
TGTGCCAGCAGTTTACTGCAGGGTGGAATCTATGGCTACACCTTC
CASSLLQGGIYGYTF